This passage covers 27 T cell receptor beta chains from one sample sequenced in a study of cytomegalovirus exposure and HLA in healthy donors (dated by TCRdb to about 2017). Library preparation was by the immunoSEQ multiplex PCR assay. The immuneACCESS repertoire file appears here via TCRdb, limited to in-frame rearrangements. These files lack a portion of the clones; in checked studies, under half of the deficit traces to unresolved V genes, and the cause of the others is not known. The sample records about 330,000 clones, 75% to 90% of which are singletons. Approximately 1.2% of the sample is in the top ten clones. Sequenced input: PBMCs. The receptors were sampled from a woman in her thirties in good health and CMV-seropositive.

The J gene is TRBJ2-3, the V gene TRBV13; the D is unclear. The germline V gene encodes CDR1 PRHDT and CDR2 FYEKMQ (reference sequence). The V gene lost 1 base and the J gene lost 1 base, with 6 bases spanning the gap. This CDR3 is 14 amino acids long. CDR3 coding DNA: TGTGCCAGCAGCTTAGTTGGTGGCACAGATACGCAGTATTTT. Its translation: CASSLVGGTDTQYF.

The chain joins TRBV4-3 to TRBJ2-7; the match to TRBD1 covers 7 bases. Germline V gene data show CDR1 as LGHNA and CDR2 as YSLEER. CDR3 length equals 16 residues. The junction had 6 bases not matched to a gene; V was cut back by 1 base and J by 0 bases. The CDR3 DNA is TGCGCCAGCAGCCAAGGAACGGGACAGTTCTCCTACGAGCAGTACTTC. This codes for CASSQGTGQFSYEQYF.

The chain couples TRBV28 to TRBJ2-7, with D hard to call. Per the germline V gene, CDR1 is MDHEN and CDR2 is SYDVKM. Deletions cut 5 bases from V and 0 bases from J, with 8 bases between. This CDR3 comprises 13 residues. The CDR3 sequence is CASSPLSSYEQYF. The CDR3 nucleotides are TGTGCCAGCAGTCCCCTGAGCTCCTACGAGCAGTACTTC.

The rearrangement links TRBV27 to TRBJ2-7; 7 positions agree with TRBD1. V lost 7 bases, J lost 2 bases, and 11 bases stayed unmatched. From germline, CDR1 is MNHEY and CDR2 SMNVEV (reference sequence). The CDR3 is 15 amino acids. This CDR3 is CASKTLRDSTYEQYF. Written as DNA, the CDR3 is TGTGCCAGCAAAACTCTCCGGGACAGTACCTACGAGCAGTACTTC.

This clone was counted a single time. The chain joins TRBV11-2 to TRBJ1-2; the D is unclear. The CDR3 covers 15 residues. The germline V and J ends were trimmed by 7 bases and 2 bases, with 17 bases remaining between them. The V gene's germline CDR1 is SGHAT and CDR2 FQNNGV. The CDR3 spells CASNSLSAVNYGYTF. In DNA form, the CDR3 reads TGTGCCAGCAACAGCTTGTCTGCGGTGAACTATGGCTACACCTTC.

This clone was seen once. The chain uses TRBV11-2 and TRBJ2-5; D gene ambiguous. CDR3 length equals 14 residues. The germline CDR1 and CDR2 sequences are SGHAT and FQNNGV. V was pared by 1 base and J by 5 bases, with 11 bases between. For the CDR3, the DNA is TGTGCCAGCAGCTTAGTACAGCAAGGGGAGACCCAGTACTTC. It codes for CASSLVQQGETQYF. The whole variable domain, filled in from reference TRBV11-2 and TRBJ2-5, reads EAGVAQSPRYKIIEKRQSVAFWCNPISGHATLYWYQQILGQGPKLLIQFQNNGVVDDSQLPKDRFSAERLKGVDSTLKIQPAKLEDSAVYLCASSLVQQGETQYFGPGTRLLVL.

The rearrangement links TRBV2 to TRBJ1-3; D ambiguous. Germline V lookup: CDR1 SNHLY, CDR2 FYNNEI. This CDR3 has 14 residues. Deletions cut 6 bases from V and 0 bases from J, with 9 bases between. In DNA, the CDR3 is TGTGCCAGCAGCGAGCCCAGCTCTGGAAACACCATATATTTT. The encoded protein is CASSEPSSGNTIYF.

Only one count was recorded for this clone. This sequence joins TRBV5-1 and TRBJ2-2; D is possibly TRBD1 (5 bases). V lost 2 bases to trimming and J lost 2 bases, with 10 bases between them. Germline V gives CDR1 SGHRS, CDR2 YFSETQ. This CDR3 region has 15 residues. CDR3 protein: CASSFGRVNTGELFF. CDR3 DNA sequence: TGCGCCAGCAGCTTTGGCAGGGTAAACACCGGGGAGCTGTTTTTT.

Only one count was recorded for this clone. This chain links TRBV2 with TRBJ2-2, with D possibly matching TRBD1 (6 bases). The germline V and J ends were trimmed by 6 bases and 0 bases, with 8 bases remaining between them. From germline, CDR1 is SNHLY and CDR2 FYNNEI. The CDR3 has 14 amino acids. The CDR3: CASRGTTNTGELFF. CDR3 DNA: TGTGCCAGCAGGGGGACAACGAACACCGGGGAGCTGTTTTTT. Complete variable domain (other parts from reference TRBV2 and TRBJ2-2): EPEVTQTPSHQVTQMGQEVILRCVPISNHLYFYWYRQILGQKVEFLVSFYNNEISEKSEIFDDQFSVERPDGSNFTLKIRSTKLEDSAMYFCASRGTTNTGELFFGEGSRLTVL.

The J gene is TRBJ1-2, the V gene TRBV19; no reliable D call. V shed 0 bases and J shed 8 bases, with 16 bases lying between them. CDR1 is LNHDA and CDR2 is SQIVND in the germline V gene (reference sequence). The CDR3 has 15 residues. CDR3 sequence: CASSIEEMGSYGYTF. CDR3 DNA: TGTGCCAGTAGTATAGAGGAAATGGGTTCCTACGGCTACACCTTC.

This clone was observed a handful of times. The chain recombines TRBV19 with TRBJ1-2; 7 bases match TRBD1. This CDR3 is built from 14 residues. V lost 1 base and J lost 4; bases outside the gene matches: 3. The germline gives CDR1 LNHDA, CDR2 SQIVND (reference sequence). CDR3 sequence: CASSIATGVYGYTF. The DNA of the CDR3 is TGTGCCAGTAGTATAGCCACAGGGGTCTATGGCTACACCTTC.

The CDR3 DNA follows: TGTGCCATCAGTGAGCTTCGGCTAGCGGGAGGGGGCGAGCAGTACTTC. Translated, it gives CAISELRLAGGGEQYF. This chain uses TRBV10-3 with TRBJ2-7, with 12 bases matching TRBD2. This CDR3 spans 16 amino acids. The V gene end was trimmed by 2 bases and the J gene end by 6 bases; junction bases not matched to a gene: 8. CDR1 is ENHRY, CDR2 SYGVKD, per germline.

CDR3 amino acids: CASSQSGTGGGRNTQYF. The CDR3 nucleotides are TGCGCCAGCAGCCAGTCCGGGACAGGGGGAGGAAGAAATACGCAGTATTTT. The genes are TRBV4-3 and TRBJ2-3; TRBD1 agrees at 11 bases. Germline CDR1 and CDR2: LGHNA and YSLEER. With V trimmed by 3 bases and J by 7 bases, 12 bases remained unmatched. The CDR3 runs to 17 residues.

The chain links TRBV5-1 to TRBJ2-6; D is possibly TRBD1 (5 bases). The V end lost 6 bases, the J end lost 0 bases, and 19 bases lay between the germline ends. The CDR3 runs to 18 residues. The germline gives CDR1 SGHRS, CDR2 YFSETQ. The CDR3 coding sequence is TGCGCCAGCACTTCTTATTCAGGGAAGGTCTCTGGGGCCAACGTCCTGACTTTC. Its protein is CASTSYSGKVSGANVLTF.

This chain uses TRBV19 with TRBJ2-7; TRBD1 might be the D (6 bases). The CDR3 is 15 amino acids. Germline CDR1 is LNHDA and CDR2 is SQIVND (reference sequence). Trimming pared 0 bases from V and 3 bases from J, leaving 12 bases between. Written as DNA, the CDR3 is TGTGCCAGTAGTATAGATCTTGGACAGAACTACGAGCAGTACTTC. This codes for CASSIDLGQNYEQYF.

The chain has TRBV5-6 and TRBJ2-7, with 7 bases identical to TRBD1. Germline assignment: CDR1 SGHDT and CDR2 YYEEEE. V dropped 3 bases and J dropped 4; count of bases not matched to a gene: 1. There are 12 residues in the CDR3. This chain's CDR3 is CASSSTGYEQYF. The CDR3 bases are TGTGCCAGCAGCTCGACAGGGTACGAGCAGTACTTC.

The rearrangement links TRBV5-1 to TRBJ1-5; no definite D call. Per germline, CDR1 SGHRS and CDR2 YFSETQ. Trimming cost V 0 bases and J 4 bases, with 11 bases left between them. The CDR3 runs to 15 residues. CDR3 nucleotides: TGCGCCAGCAGCTTGGAAGGCGGCAGAAATCAGCCCCAGCATTTT. It is translated as CASSLEGGRNQPQHF.

The gene calls are TRBV18 and TRBJ1-2, with 8 bases aligning to TRBD1. In germline, CDR1 is KGHSH, CDR2 LQKENI. CDR3 length: 13 residues. V lost 4 bases and J lost 6; bases outside the gene matches: 4. This CDR3 reads CASSRRDRNGYTF. The CDR3 nucleotides are TGTGCCAGCTCACGGCGGGACAGGAATGGCTACACCTTC.

The chain is built from TRBV5-6 and TRBJ1-3; possible D gene TRBD1, 6 bases. CDR3 length: 17 amino acids. With 1 base removed from V and 1 base from J, the gap between germline ends came to 15 bases. CDR1 and CDR2 (germline): SGHDT, YYEEEE. In DNA form, the CDR3 reads TGTGCCAGCAGCTTGTGGTCTAGGGGGGGATCTGGAAACACCATATATTTT. This translates into CASSLWSRGGSGNTIYF.

The V call is TRBV7-2, the J call TRBJ2-1; TRBD2 aligns across 8 bases. The germline CDR1 and CDR2 sequences are SGHTA and FQGNSA. The V and J ends lost 1 base and 5 bases, in that order; junction bases with no gene match: 4. This CDR3 is 15 amino acids long. The CDR3 spells CASSLGLARHNEQFF. In DNA, the CDR3 is TGTGCCAGCAGCTTAGGACTAGCGCGTCACAATGAGCAGTTCTTC.

The rearrangement uses TRBV5-4 and TRBJ2-3; perhaps TRBD2 as D (7 bases). CDR1 SGHNT and CDR2 YYREEE come from the germline V gene (reference sequence). The CDR3 covers 14 residues. V dropped 0 bases and J dropped 7 bases, with 12 bases sitting between them. The CDR3 reads CASSLETGGHTQYF. CDR3 in DNA: TGTGCCAGCAGCTTGGAGACGGGGGGCCATACGCAGTATTTT.

The chain joins TRBV4-2 to TRBJ2-7; possibly TRBD1 or TRBD2 for D (5 bases each). The CDR3 length is 15 residues. The germline CDR1 and CDR2 sequences are LGHNA and YNFKEQ. Trimming cost V 5 bases and J 4 bases, with 18 bases left between them. CDR3 in DNA: TGTGCCAGCAGCTTCTCCCGGGACCCCGGATACGAGCAGTACTTC. Its translation is CASSFSRDPGYEQYF.

The chain carries TRBV28 and TRBJ1-2; 9 nucleotides match TRBD1. Losses at the gene ends were 5 bases for V and 8 bases for J; bases not matched to a gene: 12. Germline-derived CDR1 and CDR2 are MDHEN and SYDVKM. The CDR3 spans 15 residues. The chain's CDR3 is CASSLQGAPRQGYTF. In DNA form, the CDR3 reads TGTGCCAGCAGTCTACAGGGGGCCCCGAGACAAGGCTACACCTTC.

The chain carries TRBV4-3 and TRBJ2-1, with D possibly matching TRBD2 (6 bases). This CDR3 is 18 amino acids long. V lost 0 bases to trimming and J lost 2 bases, with 17 bases between them. The germline CDR1 and CDR2 sequences are LGHNA and YSLEER. CDR3 in amino acids: CASSQDAYGRGAYNEQFF. The CDR3 DNA follows: TGCGCCAGCAGCCAAGACGCCTACGGGAGAGGAGCCTACAATGAGCAGTTCTTC.

The V call is TRBV5-1, the J call TRBJ2-5, with D maybe TRBD2 (5 bases). There are 15 residues in the CDR3. Germline V gives CDR1 SGHRS, CDR2 YFSETQ. Between the trimmed V and J ends, which lost 4 bases and 2 bases, there was a span of 15 bases. CDR3 nucleotide sequence: TGCGCCAGCAGCCCTCAAACGGGGAATCAAGAGACCCAGTACTTC. Its protein is CASSPQTGNQETQYF.

This sequence joins TRBV6-1 and TRBJ1-5; D not resolved. The CDR3 runs to 14 residues. CDR1 is MNHNS and CDR2 is SASEGT in the germline V gene. Trimming removed 2 bases from V and 1 base from J, with 6 bases in between. DNA of the CDR3: TGTGCCAGCAGTGAAATTTCGAGCAATCAGCCCCAGCATTTT. Translated: CASSEISSNQPQHF.

J is TRBJ1-3 and V is TRBV13; D not certain. The V and J ends lost 5 bases and 4 bases respectively, with 12 bases between them. The CDR3 covers 14 residues. CDR1 is PRHDT, CDR2 FYEKMQ, per germline (reference sequence). CDR3 sequence: CASSTRTEGNTIYF. In nucleotides, the CDR3 is TGTGCCAGCAGCACCCGGACCGAGGGAAACACCATATATTTT.